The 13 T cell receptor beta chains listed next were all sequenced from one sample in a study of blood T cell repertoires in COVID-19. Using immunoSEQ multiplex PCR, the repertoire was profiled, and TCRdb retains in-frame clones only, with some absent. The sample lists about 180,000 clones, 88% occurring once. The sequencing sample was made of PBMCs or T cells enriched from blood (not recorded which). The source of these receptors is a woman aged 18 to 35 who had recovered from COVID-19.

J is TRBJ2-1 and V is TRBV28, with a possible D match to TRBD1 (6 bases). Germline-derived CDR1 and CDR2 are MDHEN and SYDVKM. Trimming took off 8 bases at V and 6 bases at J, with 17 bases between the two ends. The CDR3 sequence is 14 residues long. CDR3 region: CASVSGAASNEQFF. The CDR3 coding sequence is TGTGCCAGCGTTTCAGGGGCGGCAAGCAATGAGCAGTTCTTC. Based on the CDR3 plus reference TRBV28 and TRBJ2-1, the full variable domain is DVKVTQSSRYLVKRTGEKVFLECVQDMDHENMFWYRQDPGLGLRLIYFSYDVKMKEKGDIPEGYSVSREKKERFSLILESASTNQTSMYLCASVSGAASNEQFFGPGTRLTVL.

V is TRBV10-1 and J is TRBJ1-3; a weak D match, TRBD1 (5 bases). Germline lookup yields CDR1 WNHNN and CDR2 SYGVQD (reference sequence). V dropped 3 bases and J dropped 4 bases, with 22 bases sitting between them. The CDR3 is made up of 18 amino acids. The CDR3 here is CASSDSPRDGGVGNTIYF. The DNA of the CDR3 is TGCGCCAGCAGTGACTCCCCCAGGGACGGGGGTGTCGGAAACACCATATATTTT.

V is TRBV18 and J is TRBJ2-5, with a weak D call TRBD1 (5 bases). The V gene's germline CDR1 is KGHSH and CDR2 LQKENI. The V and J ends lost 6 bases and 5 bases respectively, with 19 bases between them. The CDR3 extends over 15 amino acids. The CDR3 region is CASSERGRAGETQYF. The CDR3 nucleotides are TGTGCCAGCTCCGAAAGGGGTCGAGCAGGGGAGACCCAGTACTTC.

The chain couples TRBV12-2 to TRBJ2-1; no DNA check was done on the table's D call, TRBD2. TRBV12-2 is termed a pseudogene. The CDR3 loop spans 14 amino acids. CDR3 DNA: TGTGCAAGTCGCTTAGTGGGGGGGTACAATGAGCAGTTCTTC. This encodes CASRLVGGYNEQFF.

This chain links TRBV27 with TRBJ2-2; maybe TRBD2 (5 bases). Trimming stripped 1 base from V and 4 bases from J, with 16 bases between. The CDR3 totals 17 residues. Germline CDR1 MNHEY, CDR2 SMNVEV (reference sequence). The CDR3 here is CASSLFPREPGTGELFF. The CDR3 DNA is TGTGCCAGCAGTTTATTTCCGAGGGAGCCTGGCACCGGGGAGCTGTTTTTT.

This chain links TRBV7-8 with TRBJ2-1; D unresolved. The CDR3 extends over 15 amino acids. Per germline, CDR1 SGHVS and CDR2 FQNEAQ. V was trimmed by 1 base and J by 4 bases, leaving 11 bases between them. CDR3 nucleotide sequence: TGTGCCAGCAGCTTAGTTGGCGACAAGTACAATGAGCAGTTCTTC. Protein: CASSLVGDKYNEQFF.

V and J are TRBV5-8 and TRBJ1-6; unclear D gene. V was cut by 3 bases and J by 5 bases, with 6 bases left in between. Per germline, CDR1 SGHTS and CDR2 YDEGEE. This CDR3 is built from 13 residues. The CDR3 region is CASSSPNNSPLHF. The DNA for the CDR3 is TGTGCCAGCAGCTCCCCCAATAATTCACCCCTCCACTTT.

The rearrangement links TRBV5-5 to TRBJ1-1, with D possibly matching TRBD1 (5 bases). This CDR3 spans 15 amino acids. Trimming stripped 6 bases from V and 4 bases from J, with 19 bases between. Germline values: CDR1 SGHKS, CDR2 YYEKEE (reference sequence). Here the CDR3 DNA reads TGTGCCAGCACAACCGGAAGGCGCCAGGGCACTGAAGCTTTCTTT. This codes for CASTTGRRQGTEAFF.

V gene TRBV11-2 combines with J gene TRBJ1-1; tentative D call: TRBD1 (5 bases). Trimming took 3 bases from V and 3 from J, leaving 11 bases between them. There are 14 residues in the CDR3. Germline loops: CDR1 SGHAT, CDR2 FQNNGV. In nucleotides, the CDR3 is TGTGCCAGCAGCTTCCAGGGTGGCGACACTGAAGCTTTCTTT. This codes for CASSFQGGDTEAFF.

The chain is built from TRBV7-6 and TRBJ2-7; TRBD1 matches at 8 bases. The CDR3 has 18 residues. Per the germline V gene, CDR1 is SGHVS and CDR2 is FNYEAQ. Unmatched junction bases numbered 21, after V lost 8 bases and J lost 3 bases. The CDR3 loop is CASSRLGVPGGRFYEQYF. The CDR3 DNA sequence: TGTGCCAGCTCCCGTCTGGGTGTTCCAGGGGGCAGGTTCTACGAGCAGTACTTC.

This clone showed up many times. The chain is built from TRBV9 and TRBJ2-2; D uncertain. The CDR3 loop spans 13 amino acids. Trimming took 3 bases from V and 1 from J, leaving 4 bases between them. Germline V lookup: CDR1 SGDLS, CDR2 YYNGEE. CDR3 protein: CASSGENTGELFF. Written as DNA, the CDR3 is TGTGCCAGCAGCGGAGAGAACACCGGGGAGCTGTTTTTT.

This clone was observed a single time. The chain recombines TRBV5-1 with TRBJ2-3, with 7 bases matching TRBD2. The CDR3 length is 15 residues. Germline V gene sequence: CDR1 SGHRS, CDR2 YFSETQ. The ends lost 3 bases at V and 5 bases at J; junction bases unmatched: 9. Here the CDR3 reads CASSWGTTGRDTQYF. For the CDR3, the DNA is TGCGCCAGCAGCTGGGGGACTACCGGGCGAGATACGCAGTATTTT. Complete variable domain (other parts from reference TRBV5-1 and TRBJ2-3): KAGVTQTPRYLIKTRGQQVTLSCSPISGHRSVSWYQQTPGQGLQFLFEYFSETQRNKGNFPGRFSGRQFSNSRSEMNVSTLELGDSALYLCASSWGTTGRDTQYFGPGTRLTVL.

Written as DNA, the CDR3 is TGTGCCAGCAGCGGGACAGGGTATGGGAACGAGCAGTACTTC. This gives the protein CASSGTGYGNEQYF. The chain recombines TRBV6-5 with TRBJ2-7, with TRBD1 matching 9 bases. The CDR3 totals 14 residues. Germline loops: CDR1 MNHEY, CDR2 SVGAGI. V dropped 6 bases and J dropped 5; count of bases not matched to a gene: 8.